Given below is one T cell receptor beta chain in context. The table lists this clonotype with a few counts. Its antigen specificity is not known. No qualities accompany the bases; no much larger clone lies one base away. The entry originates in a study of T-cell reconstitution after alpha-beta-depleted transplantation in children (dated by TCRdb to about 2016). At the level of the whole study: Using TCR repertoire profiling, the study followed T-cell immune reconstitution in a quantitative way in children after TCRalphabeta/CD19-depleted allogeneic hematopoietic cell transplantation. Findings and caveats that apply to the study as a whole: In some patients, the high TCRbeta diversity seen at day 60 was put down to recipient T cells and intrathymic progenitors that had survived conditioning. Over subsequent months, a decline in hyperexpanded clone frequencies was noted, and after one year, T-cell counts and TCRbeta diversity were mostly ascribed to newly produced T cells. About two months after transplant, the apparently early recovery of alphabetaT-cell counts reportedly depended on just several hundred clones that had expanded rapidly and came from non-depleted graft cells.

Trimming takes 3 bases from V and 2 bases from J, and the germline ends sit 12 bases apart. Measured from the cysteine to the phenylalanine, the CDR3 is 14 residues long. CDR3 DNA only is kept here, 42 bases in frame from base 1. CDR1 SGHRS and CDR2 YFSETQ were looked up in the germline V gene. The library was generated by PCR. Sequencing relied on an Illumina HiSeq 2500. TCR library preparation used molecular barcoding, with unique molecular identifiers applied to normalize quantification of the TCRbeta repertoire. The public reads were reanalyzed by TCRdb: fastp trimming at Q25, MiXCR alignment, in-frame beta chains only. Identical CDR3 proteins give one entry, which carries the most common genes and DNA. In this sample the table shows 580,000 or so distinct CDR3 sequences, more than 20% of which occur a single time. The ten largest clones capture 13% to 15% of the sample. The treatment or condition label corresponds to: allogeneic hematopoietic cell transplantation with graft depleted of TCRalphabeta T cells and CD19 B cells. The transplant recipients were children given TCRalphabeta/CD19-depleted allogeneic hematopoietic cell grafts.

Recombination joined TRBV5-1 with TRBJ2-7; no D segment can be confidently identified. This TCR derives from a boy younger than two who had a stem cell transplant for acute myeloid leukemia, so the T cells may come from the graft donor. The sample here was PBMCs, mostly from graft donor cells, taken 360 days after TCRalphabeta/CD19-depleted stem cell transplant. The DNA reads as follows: TGCGCCAGCAGCTACCTATCTTCTACCTACGAGCAGTACTTC. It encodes CASSYLSSTYEQYF.